This T cell receptor beta chain derives from a study of human T cells and chemical hapten exposure. Looking at the study overall: Patch tests applied 0.01% DPC to the upper back, read at 6 days. Study-wide results and limits: Donor immune responses may differ from healthy people's, since all donors had alopecia. Relative to controls, expanded TCRs formed significantly more large CDR3 similarity clusters.

This clonotype has more than one count but fewer than ten. Its antigen is as yet unknown. Specified time point: patch test 1, 2 weeks after DPC sensitization. Indicated treatment: therapeutic diphenylcyclopropenone sensitization with weekly scalp DPC. Germline CDR1 SGHTA, CDR2 FQGNSA. The CDR3 contains 14 residues. V lost 5 bases and J 0 bases, leaving 10 bases between the germline ends. Single cDNA molecules in the library carried unique molecular identifiers attached during preparation. TCRdb fed the RACE reads into MiXCR, producing one record per CDR3 protein. The table records around 300,000 distinct CDR3 sequences, under 9% of them present only once.

This chain joins TRBV7-2 and TRBJ1-2; the D is unclear. The TCR comes from a woman aged 18-29 years with alopecia areata. Some clones in this sample may be carry-over from other donors' samples. Sequencing used whole blood, obtained in connection with sensitization to the hapten diphenylcyclopropenone (DPC). The CDR3 sequence is CASSPREPNYGYTF. The CDR3 DNA reads as TGTGCCAGCAGCCCCCGAGAACCTAACTATGGCTACACCTTC.